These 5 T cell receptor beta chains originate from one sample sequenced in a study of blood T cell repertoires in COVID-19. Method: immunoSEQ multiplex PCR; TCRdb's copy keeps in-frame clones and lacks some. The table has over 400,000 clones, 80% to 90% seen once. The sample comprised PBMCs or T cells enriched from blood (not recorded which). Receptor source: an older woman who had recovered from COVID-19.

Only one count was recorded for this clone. This chain's CDR3 is CASSLARREQYV. The CDR3 nucleotides read TGTGCCAGCAGCTTGGCCCGGAGGGAGCAGTACGTC. V gene TRBV5-5 combines with J gene TRBJ2-7, with a weak D call TRBD2 (5 bases). The CDR3 is 12 residues long. Germline V gene data show CDR1 as SGHKS and CDR2 as YYEKEE (reference sequence). V was shortened by 0 bases and J by 7 bases, with 8 bases between the two germline ends.

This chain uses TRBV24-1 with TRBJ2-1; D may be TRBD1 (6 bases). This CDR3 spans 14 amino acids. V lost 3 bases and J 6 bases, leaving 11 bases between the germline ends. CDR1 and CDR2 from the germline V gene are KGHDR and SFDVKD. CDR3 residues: CATSDQDSANEQFF. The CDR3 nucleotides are TGTGCCACCAGTGATCAGGACAGCGCCAATGAGCAGTTCTTC.

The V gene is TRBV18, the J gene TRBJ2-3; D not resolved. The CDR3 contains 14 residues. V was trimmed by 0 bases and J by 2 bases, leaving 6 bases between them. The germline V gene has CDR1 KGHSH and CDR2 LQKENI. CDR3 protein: CASSPPSITDTQYF. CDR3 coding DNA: TGTGCCAGCTCACCACCGTCTATCACAGATACGCAGTATTTT.

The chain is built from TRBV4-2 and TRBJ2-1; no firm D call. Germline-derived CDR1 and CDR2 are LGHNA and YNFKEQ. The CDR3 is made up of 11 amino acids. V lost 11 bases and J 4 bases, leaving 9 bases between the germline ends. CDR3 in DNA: TGTGCCGTTAGTGAGTACAATGAGCAGTTCTTC. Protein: CAVSEYNEQFF.

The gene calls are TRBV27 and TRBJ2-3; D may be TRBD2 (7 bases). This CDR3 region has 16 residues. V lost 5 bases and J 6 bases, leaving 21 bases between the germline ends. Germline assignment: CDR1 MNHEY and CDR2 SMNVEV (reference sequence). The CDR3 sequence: CASSLRGGGPPDTQYF. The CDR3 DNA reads TGTGCCAGCAGTCTCAGAGGGGGGGGCCCTCCCGATACGCAGTATTTT.